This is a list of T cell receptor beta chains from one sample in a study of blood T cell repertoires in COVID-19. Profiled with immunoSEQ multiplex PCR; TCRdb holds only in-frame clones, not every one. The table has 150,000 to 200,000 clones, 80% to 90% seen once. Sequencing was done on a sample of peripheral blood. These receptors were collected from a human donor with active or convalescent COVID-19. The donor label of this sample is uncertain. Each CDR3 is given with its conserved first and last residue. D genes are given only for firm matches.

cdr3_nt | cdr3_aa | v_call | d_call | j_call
TGTGCCAGCAGTTTATCCCGTCCTAGCGGGAGCCCCGAGCAGTACTTC | CASSLSRPSGSPEQYF | TRBV27 | TRBD2 | TRBJ2-7
TGCGCCAGCAGCTTAGCGGGGCAGGGGAATGAAAAACTGTTTTTT | CASSLAGQGNEKLFF | TRBV5-1 | - | TRBJ1-4
TGCGCCAGCAGCCAGAATCTCCCTTCCATGGCAGTTCCCTACGAGCAGTACTTC | CASSQNLPSMAVPYEQYF | TRBV4-1 | - | TRBJ2-7
TGTGCCAGCAGTTACCACCAACTGGAGGATCAGCCCCAGCATTTT | CASSYHQLEDQPQHF | TRBV6-6 | - | TRBJ1-5
TGTGCCAGCAGGGAAGAGTCCATCGGTAATTCACCCCTCCACTTT | CASREESIGNSPLHF | TRBV2 | - | TRBJ1-6
TGTGCCAGCAGCCAATCGGGAATCATCAGGGGGCCGGGACAAGAGACCCAGTACTTC | CASSQSGIIRGPGQETQYF | TRBV14 | TRBD1 | TRBJ2-5
TGTGCCAGCAGCGAAGGCCGGCTAGCGGGAGTTCGGGATGAGCAGTTCTTC | CASSEGRLAGVRDEQFF | TRBV9 | TRBD2 | TRBJ2-1
TGTGCCAGCAGCCCCTTGGCGGGGGCTGGAAACACCATATATTTT | CASSPLAGAGNTIYF | TRBV5-6 | - | TRBJ1-3
TGCGCCAGCAGGCAGGGGGCCCGGAGCGATTCGGCCCTCCACTTT | CASRQGARSDSALHF | TRBV5-1 | TRBD1 | TRBJ1-6
TGCGCCAGCAGCCTGCTCAGGGAATCTGGAAACACCATATATTTT | CASSLLRESGNTIYF | TRBV4-3 | - | TRBJ1-3
TGTGCCAGCAGCTTAGGTCCGGCGGGAATAAGCAATGAGCAGTTCTTC | CASSLGPAGISNEQFF | TRBV7-3 | - | TRBJ2-1
TGTGCCATCACATTCTCCGGGGGGGCCGCAGCTAACTATGGCTACACCTTC | CAITFSGGAAANYGYTF | TRBV28 | - | TRBJ1-2